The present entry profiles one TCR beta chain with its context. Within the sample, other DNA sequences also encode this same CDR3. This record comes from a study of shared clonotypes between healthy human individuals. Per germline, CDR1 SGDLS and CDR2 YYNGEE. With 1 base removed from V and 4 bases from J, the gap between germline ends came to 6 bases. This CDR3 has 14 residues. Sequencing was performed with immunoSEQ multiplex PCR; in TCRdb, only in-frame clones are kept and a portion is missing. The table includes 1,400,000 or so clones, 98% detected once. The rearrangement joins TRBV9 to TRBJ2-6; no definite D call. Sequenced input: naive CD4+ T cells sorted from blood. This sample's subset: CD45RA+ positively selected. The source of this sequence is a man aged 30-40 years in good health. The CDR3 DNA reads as TGTGCCAGCAGCGTATTCTCCGGGGCCAACGTCCTGACTTTC. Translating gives CASSVFSGANVLTF.